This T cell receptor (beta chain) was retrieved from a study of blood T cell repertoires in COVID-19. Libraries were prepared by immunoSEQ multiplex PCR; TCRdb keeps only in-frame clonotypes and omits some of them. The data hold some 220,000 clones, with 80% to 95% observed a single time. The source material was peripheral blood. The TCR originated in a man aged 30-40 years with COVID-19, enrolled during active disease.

As DNA, the CDR3 is TGCGCCAGCAGCCCGGAGGTAGGACAAGAGACCCAGTACTTC. It translates to CASSPEVGQETQYF. The chain joins TRBV5-1 to TRBJ2-5; D is possibly TRBD2 (5 bases). Trimming cost V 4 bases and J 2 bases, with 12 bases left between them. Germline lookup yields CDR1 SGHRS and CDR2 YFSETQ. The CDR3 runs to 14 residues.